This T cell receptor (beta chain) emerged from a study of T cells in tumors after PD-1 blockade. About the study: Prior checkpoint blockade, systemic immunosuppressant use, or anti-cancer therapy within 4 weeks excluded patients. Patients received pembrolizumab 200 mg every 3 weeks or cemiplimab 350 mg every 2 weeks.

Study observations and caveats: About 45% of tumor TCR clonotypes were also found in blood.

The CDR3 sequence is 14 residues long. Between the trimmed V and J ends, which lost 5 bases and 4 bases, there was a span of 12 bases. The germline CDR1 and CDR2 sequences are MNHEY and SVGEGT. With respect to this clone: Its antigen is not identified.

Method: immunoSEQ multiplex PCR; TCRdb's copy keeps in-frame clones and lacks some. The profile covers about 59,000 clones, with around three quarters appearing a single time and under 15% taken by the ten largest. The material was PBMCs, obtained before anti-PD-1 treatment. The receptor was derived from a human donor with basal cell carcinoma. This sequence joins TRBV6-2 or TRBV6-3 and TRBJ2-1; D could derive from TRBD1 or TRBD2 (5 bases each). The CDR3 nucleotides read TGTGCCAGCAGTATGGGACCAGCGTACAATGAGCAGTTCTTC. It translates to CASSMGPAYNEQFF.